This record concerns one TCR beta chain sequence. This sample is drawn from a study of radiotherapy plus CTLA-4 blockade in lung cancer. Germline V lookup: CDR1 SQVTM, CDR2 ANQGSEA. This CDR3 contains 18 residues. V lost 6 bases and J lost 5; bases outside the gene matches: 17. Method: immunoSEQ multiplex PCR; TCRdb's copy keeps in-frame clones and lacks some. Among 80,000 to 95,000 clones listed, around 84% were seen once. The sample in question was peripheral blood, obtained from a patient treated with radiotherapy plus ipilimumab. The receptor was isolated from a human donor with non-small cell lung cancer that progressed on radiotherapy plus ipilimumab. The rearrangement uses TRBV29-1 and TRBJ2-1; 12 nucleotides align to TRBD2. DNA for the CDR3: TGCAGCGTCAGACTAGCGGGAGTGTCCCTGACAACGAACAATGAGCAGTTCTTC. It translates to CSVRLAGVSLTTNNEQFF.